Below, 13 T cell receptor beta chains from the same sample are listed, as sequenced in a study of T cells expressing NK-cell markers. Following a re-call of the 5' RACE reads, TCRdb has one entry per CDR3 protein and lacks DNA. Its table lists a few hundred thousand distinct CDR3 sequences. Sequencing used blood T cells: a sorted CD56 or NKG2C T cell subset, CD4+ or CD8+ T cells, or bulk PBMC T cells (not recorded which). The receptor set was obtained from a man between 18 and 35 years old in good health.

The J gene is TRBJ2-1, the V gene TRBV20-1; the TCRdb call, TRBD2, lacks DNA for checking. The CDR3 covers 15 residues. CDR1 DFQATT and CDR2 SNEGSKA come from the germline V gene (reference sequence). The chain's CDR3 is CSALPLAGVTNEQFF.

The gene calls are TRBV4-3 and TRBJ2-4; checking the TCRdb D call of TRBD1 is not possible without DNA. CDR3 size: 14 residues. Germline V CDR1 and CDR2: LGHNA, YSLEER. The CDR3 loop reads CASSQADRGNIQYF.

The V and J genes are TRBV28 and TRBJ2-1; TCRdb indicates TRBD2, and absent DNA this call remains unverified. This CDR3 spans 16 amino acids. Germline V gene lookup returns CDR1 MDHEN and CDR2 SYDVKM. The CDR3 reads CASSTPAVASYNEQFF.

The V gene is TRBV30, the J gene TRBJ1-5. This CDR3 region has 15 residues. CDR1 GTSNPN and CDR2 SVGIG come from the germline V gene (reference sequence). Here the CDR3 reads CAWSAGDSLNQPQHF.

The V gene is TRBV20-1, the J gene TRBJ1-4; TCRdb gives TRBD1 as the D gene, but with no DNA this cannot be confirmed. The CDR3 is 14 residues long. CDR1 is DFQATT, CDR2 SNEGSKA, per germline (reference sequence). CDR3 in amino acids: CSAPTGGLGEKLFF.

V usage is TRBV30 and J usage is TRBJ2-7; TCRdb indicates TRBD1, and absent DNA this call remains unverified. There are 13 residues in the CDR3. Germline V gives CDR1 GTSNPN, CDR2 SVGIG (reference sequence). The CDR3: CAWTWGVASEQYF. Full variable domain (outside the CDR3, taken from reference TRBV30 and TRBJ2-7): SQTIHQWPATLVQPVGSPLSLECTVEGTSNPNLYWYRQAAGRGLQLLFYSVGIGQISSEVPQNLSASRPQDRQFILSSKKLLLSDSGFYLCAWTWGVASEQYFGPGTRLTVT.

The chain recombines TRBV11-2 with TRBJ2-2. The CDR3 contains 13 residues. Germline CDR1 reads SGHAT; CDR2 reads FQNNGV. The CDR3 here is CASSPVETGELFF.

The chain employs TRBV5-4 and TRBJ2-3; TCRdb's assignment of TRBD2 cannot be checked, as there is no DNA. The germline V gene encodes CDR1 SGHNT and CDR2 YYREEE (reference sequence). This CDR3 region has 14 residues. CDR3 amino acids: CASSLPLASDTQYF.

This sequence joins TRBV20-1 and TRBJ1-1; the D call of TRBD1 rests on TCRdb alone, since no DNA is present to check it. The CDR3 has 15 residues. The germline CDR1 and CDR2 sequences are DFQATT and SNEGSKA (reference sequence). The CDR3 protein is CSASPLRGRNTEAFF.

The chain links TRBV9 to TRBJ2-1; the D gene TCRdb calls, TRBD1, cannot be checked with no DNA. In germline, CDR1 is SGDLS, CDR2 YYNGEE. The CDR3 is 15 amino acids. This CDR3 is CASSEAGTGGLEQFF. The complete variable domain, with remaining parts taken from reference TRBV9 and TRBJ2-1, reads DSGVTQTPKHLITATGQRVTLRCSPRSGDLSVYWYQQSLDQGLQFLIQYYNGEERAKGNILERFSAQQFPDLHSELNLSSLELGDSALYFCASSEAGTGGLEQFFGPGTRLTVL.

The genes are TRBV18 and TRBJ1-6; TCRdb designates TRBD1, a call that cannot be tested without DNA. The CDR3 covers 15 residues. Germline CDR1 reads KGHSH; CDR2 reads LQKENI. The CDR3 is CASSRVDRPPSPLHF.

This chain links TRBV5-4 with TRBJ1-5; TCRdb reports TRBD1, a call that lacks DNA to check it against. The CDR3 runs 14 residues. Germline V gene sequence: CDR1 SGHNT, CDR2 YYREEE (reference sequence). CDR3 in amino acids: CASSFRGINQPQHF. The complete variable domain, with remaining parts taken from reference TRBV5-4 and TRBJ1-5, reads ETGVTQSPTHLIKTRGQQVTLRCSSQSGHNTVSWYQQALGQGPQFIFQYYREEENGRGNFPPRFSGLQFPNYSSELNVNALELDDSALYLCASSFRGINQPQHFGDGTRLSIL.

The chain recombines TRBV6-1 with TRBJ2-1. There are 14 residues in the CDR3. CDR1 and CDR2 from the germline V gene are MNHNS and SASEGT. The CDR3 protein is CASSRSDYYNEQFF.